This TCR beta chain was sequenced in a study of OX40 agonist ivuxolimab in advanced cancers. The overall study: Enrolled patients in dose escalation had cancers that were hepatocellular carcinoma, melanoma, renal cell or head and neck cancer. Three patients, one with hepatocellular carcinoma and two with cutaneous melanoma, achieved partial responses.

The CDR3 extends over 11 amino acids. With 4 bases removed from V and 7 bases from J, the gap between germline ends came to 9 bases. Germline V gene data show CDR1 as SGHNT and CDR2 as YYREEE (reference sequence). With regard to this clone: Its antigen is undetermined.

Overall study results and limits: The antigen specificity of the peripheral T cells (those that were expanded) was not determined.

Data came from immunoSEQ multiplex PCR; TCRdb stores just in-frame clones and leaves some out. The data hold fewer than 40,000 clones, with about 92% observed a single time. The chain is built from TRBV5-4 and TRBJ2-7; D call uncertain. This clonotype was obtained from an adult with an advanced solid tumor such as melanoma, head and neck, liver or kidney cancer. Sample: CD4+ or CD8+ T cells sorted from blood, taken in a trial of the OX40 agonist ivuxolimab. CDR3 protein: CASSTVGEQYF. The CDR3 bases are TGTGCCAGCAGCACGGTGGGGGAGCAGTACTTC.